This T cell receptor beta chain is from a study of T-cell reconstitution after alpha-beta-depleted transplantation in children. Germline CDR1 reads SGDLS; CDR2 reads YYNGEE. The CDR3 consists of 17 residues. The ends were cut back, 4 bases at V and 0 bases at J, with 17 bases in the middle. Unique molecular identifiers were used in preparing the TCRbeta library. One entry per CDR3 protein, called by TCRdb with MiXCR from the PCR reads. In the table there are some 600,000 distinct CDR3 sequences, 13% of which are singletons. Overall study findings and caveats: At the one-year point after transplant, T-cell counts and TCRbeta diversity were found to come mostly from T cells that had been newly produced. Several patients had high TCRbeta diversity at day 60; it came from surviving recipient T cells and thymic progenitors.

This clonotype appeared a few times. The target antigen is unknown. The sequencing here drew on PBMCs, mostly from graft donor cells, taken 360 days after TCRalphabeta/CD19-depleted stem cell transplant. V usage is TRBV9 and J usage is TRBJ2-1; D tentatively reads TRBD1 or TRBD2 (5 bases each). This sequence was found in a male patient younger than 18 who had a stem cell transplant for acute myeloid leukemia, so the T cells may come from the graft donor. Here the CDR3 DNA reads TGTGCCAGCAGCTACCCCCGGACTGACAGCTCCTACAATGAGCAGTTCTTC. Residues: CASSYPRTDSSYNEQFF.